This TCR beta chain comes out of a study of T and B cells in COVID-19 patients. Blood genomic DNA input for TRB amplification was 250-500 ng. As for this clonotype: One base away lies a much larger clone, so this may be a sequencing read error.

Per germline, CDR1 MNHEY and CDR2 SVGAGI. The CDR3 sequence is 13 residues long. V was pared by 5 bases and J by 0 bases, with 7 bases between. BIOMED2 TRB-A/B primer pools were used in multiplex TRB PCR. One entry per CDR3 protein, called by TCRdb with MiXCR from the multiplex PCR reads. The table includes about 15,000 distinct CDR3 sequences, over 25% detected once. The sample consisted of blood. The TCR comes from a human donor who had recovered from COVID-19. The V and J genes are TRBV6-5 and TRBJ1-2; no clear D. The DNA for the CDR3 is TGTGCCAGCAGTACGGAGCCTAACTATGGCTACACCTTC. Its protein is CASSTEPNYGYTF.